The present T cell receptor (beta chain) was sequenced within a study of blood T cell repertoires in COVID-19. Whole-study context: The samples span acute and convalescent COVID-19 from the United States, Italy and Spain.

Authors' processing steps: Reference gene primer amplification gave estimated nucleated cell counts. The data were produced by immunoSEQ multiplex PCR, yet TCRdb's version contains in-frame clones alone and is incomplete. The DNA was the basis for D and trimming; V, J and clone size are from that table. The sample carries roughly 410,000 clones, more than 70% recorded once. This clone came up a few times. V gave up 1 base and J gave up 5 bases; unmatched junction bases: 7. CDR3 length: 16 amino acids. Germline V gene lookup returns CDR1 LGHDT and CDR2 YNNKEL (reference sequence). The sequencing input was peripheral blood. This clonotype originated in a man in his forties with acute or convalescent COVID-19. The rearrangement links TRBV3-1 (or the pseudogene TRBV3-2) to TRBJ2-5, with 10 positions matching TRBD2. The CDR3 sequence: CASSQGAAGGTETQYF. The CDR3 coding sequence is TGTGCCAGCAGCCAAGGGGCAGCGGGGGGGACGGAGACCCAGTACTTC.